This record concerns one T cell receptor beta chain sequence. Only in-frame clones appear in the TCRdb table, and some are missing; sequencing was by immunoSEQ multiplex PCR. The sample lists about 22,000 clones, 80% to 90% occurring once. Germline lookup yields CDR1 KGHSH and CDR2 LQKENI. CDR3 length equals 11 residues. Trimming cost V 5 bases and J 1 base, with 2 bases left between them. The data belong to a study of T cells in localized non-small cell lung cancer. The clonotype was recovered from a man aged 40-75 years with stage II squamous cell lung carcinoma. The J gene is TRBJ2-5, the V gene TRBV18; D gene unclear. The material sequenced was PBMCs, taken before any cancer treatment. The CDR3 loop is CASSSQETQYF. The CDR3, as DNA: TGTGCCAGCTCATCCCAAGAGACCCAGTACTTC.